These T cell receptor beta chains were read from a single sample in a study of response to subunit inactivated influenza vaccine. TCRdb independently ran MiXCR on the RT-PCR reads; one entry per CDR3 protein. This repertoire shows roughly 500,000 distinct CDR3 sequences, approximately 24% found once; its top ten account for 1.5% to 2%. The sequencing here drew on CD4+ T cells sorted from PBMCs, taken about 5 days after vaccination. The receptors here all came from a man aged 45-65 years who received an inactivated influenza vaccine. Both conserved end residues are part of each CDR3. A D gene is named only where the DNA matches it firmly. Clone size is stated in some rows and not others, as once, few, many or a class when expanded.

CDR3nt: TGTGCCACCAGTGCCCCGGAGACCTATGGCTACACCTTC; CDR3aa: CATSAPETYGYTF; j_gene: TRBJ1-2; d_gene: -; abundance: -; v_gene: TRBV24-1
CDR3nt: TGTGCCAGCAGTTACTCGACTAGCGGGAGCTTGTCGCCTACGCAGTATTTT; CDR3aa: CASSYSTSGSLSPTQYF; j_gene: TRBJ2-3; d_gene: TRBD2; abundance: many; v_gene: TRBV6-5
CDR3nt: TGTGCCAGCAGTACAGCGGGAGGGATTACCGAGCAGTACTTC; CDR3aa: CASSTAGGITEQYF; j_gene: TRBJ2-7; d_gene: TRBD2; abundance: -; v_gene: TRBV6-1
CDR3nt: TGTGCCAGCAGCTTACGGCAGGGGTCTGCAGATACGCAGTATTTT; CDR3aa: CASSLRQGSADTQYF; j_gene: TRBJ2-3; d_gene: -; abundance: -; v_gene: TRBV7-2
CDR3nt: TGTGCCAGCAGCCCCCCAGGGGTTGGTACGCAGTATTTT; CDR3aa: CASSPPGVGTQYF; j_gene: TRBJ2-3; d_gene: -; abundance: -; v_gene: TRBV7-7
CDR3nt: TGTGCCAGCAGCACCATTGGGCAGGCCACCTACGAGCAGTACTTC; CDR3aa: CASSTIGQATYEQYF; j_gene: TRBJ2-7; d_gene: -; abundance: -; v_gene: TRBV7-9
CDR3nt: TGTGCCAGCAGCTTAGTATTCAGCGGGGGAACCACAGATACGCAGTATTTT; CDR3aa: CASSLVFSGGTTDTQYF; j_gene: TRBJ2-3; d_gene: TRBD2; abundance: few; v_gene: TRBV7-2
CDR3nt: TGTGCCAGCAGGCACAGGGGGCAACATCAGCCCCAGCATTTT; CDR3aa: CASRHRGQHQPQHF; j_gene: TRBJ1-5; d_gene: TRBD1; abundance: -; v_gene: TRBV2
CDR3nt: TGCAGTGCTAGAGATCAGTCCGGCGGGAGGGTCACGCAGTATTTT; CDR3aa: CSARDQSGGRVTQYF; j_gene: TRBJ2-3; d_gene: TRBD2; abundance: few; v_gene: TRBV20-1
CDR3nt: TGTGCCAGCAGGGGACAGGGCCTCCTCTCTGGAAACACCATATATTTT; CDR3aa: CASRGQGLLSGNTIYF; j_gene: TRBJ1-3; d_gene: TRBD1; abundance: few; v_gene: TRBV2
CDR3nt: TGTACCTTCAGTTTTTTGGGCCCGAGGGCTGACGGCACAGATACGCAGTATTTT; CDR3aa: CTFSFLGPRADGTDTQYF; j_gene: TRBJ2-3; d_gene: -; abundance: -; v_gene: TRBV2
CDR3nt: TGCAGTGCTAGACTCGGGAGAGTAGCTTCAGATACGCAGTATTTT; CDR3aa: CSARLGRVASDTQYF; j_gene: TRBJ2-3; d_gene: -; abundance: once; v_gene: TRBV20-1
CDR3nt: TGTGCCAGCAGCTTAAACAGTTTTCCCTCAGATACGCAGTATTTT; CDR3aa: CASSLNSFPSDTQYF; j_gene: TRBJ2-3; d_gene: -; abundance: few; v_gene: TRBV7-2
CDR3nt: TGTGCCAGCAGACCGGGTGAGACCCAGTACTTC; CDR3aa: CASRPGETQYF; j_gene: TRBJ2-5; d_gene: -; abundance: few; v_gene: TRBV7-9
CDR3nt: TGTGCCAGCAGCTTAGACAGGGGGCAGGCCCTCCACTTT; CDR3aa: CASSLDRGQALHF; j_gene: TRBJ1-6; d_gene: TRBD1; abundance: -; v_gene: TRBV7-9
CDR3nt: TGTGCCAGCAGCTTAAGTATCGGTAGCTACAATGAGCAGTTCTTC; CDR3aa: CASSLSIGSYNEQFF; j_gene: TRBJ2-1; d_gene: -; abundance: -; v_gene: TRBV7-2
CDR3nt: TGTGCCAGCAGCCAAGGAGGCACCTTAGATGAAAAACTGTTTTTT; CDR3aa: CASSQGGTLDEKLFF; j_gene: TRBJ1-4; d_gene: -; abundance: -; v_gene: TRBV14
CDR3nt: TGCGCCAGCAGCCAAGTAAGGGGGACGGTGGATCAGCCCCAGCATTTT; CDR3aa: CASSQVRGTVDQPQHF; j_gene: TRBJ1-5; d_gene: -; abundance: -; v_gene: TRBV4-1
CDR3nt: TGTGCCAGCAGTGTCGGGAGGACCGGGGAGCTGTTTTTT; CDR3aa: CASSVGRTGELFF; j_gene: TRBJ2-2; d_gene: TRBD2; abundance: -; v_gene: TRBV28
CDR3nt: TGTGCCAGCAGCTTAGCCGAGGGGGGTAGCTCCTACGAGCAGTACTTC; CDR3aa: CASSLAEGGSSYEQYF; j_gene: TRBJ2-7; d_gene: -; abundance: -; v_gene: TRBV7-9
CDR3nt: TGCAGTGCTACCTTTCTGCAGATTCAAGAGACCCAGTACTTC; CDR3aa: CSATFLQIQETQYF; j_gene: TRBJ2-5; d_gene: -; abundance: -; v_gene: TRBV20-1
CDR3nt: TGTGCCAGCAGGGACAGGCGTGAGGGCGAGCAGTACTTC; CDR3aa: CASRDRREGEQYF; j_gene: TRBJ2-7; d_gene: TRBD1; abundance: -; v_gene: TRBV5-6
CDR3nt: TGTGCCAGCTCACCAACAACAGTCTCCTACAATGAGCAGTTCTTC; CDR3aa: CASSPTTVSYNEQFF; j_gene: TRBJ2-1; d_gene: -; abundance: few; v_gene: TRBV18
CDR3nt: TGTGCCAGTAGTAGGAACCGGGACAGCACCTACGAGCAGTACTTC; CDR3aa: CASSRNRDSTYEQYF; j_gene: TRBJ2-7; d_gene: TRBD1; abundance: -; v_gene: TRBV19
CDR3nt: TGTGCCAGCCCTGGGCGCGGGAGGTTATATTCCGGGGAGCTGTTTTTT; CDR3aa: CASPGRGRLYSGELFF; j_gene: TRBJ2-2; d_gene: TRBD2; abundance: -; v_gene: TRBV7-9
CDR3nt: TGTGCCAGCAGTTTCTCCCCAGGTTCTGGAAACACCATATATTTT; CDR3aa: CASSFSPGSGNTIYF; j_gene: TRBJ1-3; d_gene: -; abundance: few; v_gene: TRBV12-3/TRBV12-4
CDR3nt: TGCAGTGCTAGGGGGAGTAGAGGGGCCGGGGAGCTGTTTTTT; CDR3aa: CSARGSRGAGELFF; j_gene: TRBJ2-2; d_gene: -; abundance: once; v_gene: TRBV20-1
CDR3nt: TGTGCCAGCAGCCACCGGGACAGGGTAACAGATACGCAGTATTTT; CDR3aa: CASSHRDRVTDTQYF; j_gene: TRBJ2-3; d_gene: TRBD1; abundance: -; v_gene: TRBV7-8
CDR3nt: TGTGCCAGCAGACCCTCAGCAGATACGCAGTATTTT; CDR3aa: CASRPSADTQYF; j_gene: TRBJ2-3; d_gene: -; abundance: few; v_gene: TRBV6-6
CDR3nt: TGCGCCAGCAGCTCCGGACTAGCGGGTTTCAATGAGCAGTTCTTC; CDR3aa: CASSSGLAGFNEQFF; j_gene: TRBJ2-1; d_gene: TRBD2; abundance: many; v_gene: TRBV5-1
CDR3nt: TGTGCCAGCCGCGAGTGGGGGAACCATAATTCACCCCTCCACTTT; CDR3aa: CASREWGNHNSPLHF; j_gene: TRBJ1-6; d_gene: -; abundance: -; v_gene: TRBV7-8
CDR3nt: TGTGCCAGCAGTTCCAGACTAGCGGCCTCCTACAATGAGCAGTTCTTC; CDR3aa: CASSSRLAASYNEQFF; j_gene: TRBJ2-1; d_gene: TRBD2; abundance: -; v_gene: TRBV28
CDR3nt: TGTGCCAGCAGCTTAATATGGGGGAGCAATCAGCCCCAGCATTTT; CDR3aa: CASSLIWGSNQPQHF; j_gene: TRBJ1-5; d_gene: -; abundance: few; v_gene: TRBV7-2
CDR3nt: TGCAGTGCCCTGACTAGCGGGAGGTCTGGCGAGCAGTACTTC; CDR3aa: CSALTSGRSGEQYF; j_gene: TRBJ2-7; d_gene: TRBD2; abundance: few; v_gene: TRBV20-1
CDR3nt: TGTGCCAGCAGCTTGATGGACAGGGGAATCCTTGGCTACACCTTC; CDR3aa: CASSLMDRGILGYTF; j_gene: TRBJ1-2; d_gene: TRBD1; abundance: -; v_gene: TRBV5-5
CDR3nt: TGTGCCAGCAGCCGCCGCCCGAACACTGAAGCTTTCTTT; CDR3aa: CASSRRPNTEAFF; j_gene: TRBJ1-1; d_gene: -; abundance: few; v_gene: TRBV3-1
CDR3nt: TGTGCCAGCAGCGGGGGGTATAGCGACGAGCAGTACTTC; CDR3aa: CASSGGYSDEQYF; j_gene: TRBJ2-7; d_gene: -; abundance: -; v_gene: TRBV5-4
CDR3nt: TGTGCCAGCAGCCCCCAGTTTGCGGACACCGGGGAGCTGTTTTTT; CDR3aa: CASSPQFADTGELFF; j_gene: TRBJ2-2; d_gene: -; abundance: few; v_gene: TRBV7-9
CDR3nt: TGTGCCAGCAGCTTGGCGTGGTCCTTCAGCACAGATACGCAGTATTTT; CDR3aa: CASSLAWSFSTDTQYF; j_gene: TRBJ2-3; d_gene: -; abundance: -; v_gene: TRBV5-6
CDR3nt: TGTGCCAGCAGTTACTCGGGACTAGCTGGCACAGATACGCAGTATTTT; CDR3aa: CASSYSGLAGTDTQYF; j_gene: TRBJ2-3; d_gene: TRBD2; abundance: many; v_gene: TRBV6-5
CDR3nt: TGTGCCAGCAGGATAGCGGGTCATACCTACGAGCAGTACTTC; CDR3aa: CASRIAGHTYEQYF; j_gene: TRBJ2-7; d_gene: TRBD2; abundance: few; v_gene: TRBV12-3/TRBV12-4
CDR3nt: TGTGCCAGCAGCCAAGATGGAGGGCTGACTTTT; CDR3aa: CASSQDGGLTF; j_gene: TRBJ1-1; d_gene: -; abundance: -; v_gene: TRBV3-1
CDR3nt: TGTGCCAGCAGTTTATTCCGGAGGGGCAGCAGCACAGATACGCAGTATTTT; CDR3aa: CASSLFRRGSSTDTQYF; j_gene: TRBJ2-3; d_gene: -; abundance: -; v_gene: TRBV28
CDR3nt: TGTGCCAGCAGGCGACAGGGTAACCCCTACGAGCAGTACTTC; CDR3aa: CASRRQGNPYEQYF; j_gene: TRBJ2-7; d_gene: TRBD1; abundance: -; v_gene: TRBV28
CDR3nt: TGTGCCAGCAGCCAAGAGTTGGTGAACACCGGGGAGCTGTTTTTT; CDR3aa: CASSQELVNTGELFF; j_gene: TRBJ2-2; d_gene: -; abundance: -; v_gene: TRBV4-2
CDR3nt: TGTGCCAGCACCAGACCGGGCCGTAATTCACCCCTCCACTTT; CDR3aa: CASTRPGRNSPLHF; j_gene: TRBJ1-6; d_gene: -; abundance: few; v_gene: TRBV6-2/TRBV6-3